The entry that follows covers one TCR beta chain sequence. Looked up from germline, CDR1 is SEHNR and CDR2 is FQNEAQ (reference sequence). The CDR3 length is 16 residues. V was shortened by 6 bases and J by 5 bases, with 22 bases between the two germline ends. Some clones are missing from TCRdb's copy, which holds only in-frame ones; the method was immunoSEQ multiplex PCR. The data hold approximately 300,000 clones, with 86% observed a single time. Documented treatment: roughly 19 received Ad26.COV2.S at low or high dose, single or two shots; roughly five received placebo; per-sample allocation not given. Following the first vaccine or placebo injection, samples were taken on day 63. This record comes from a study of Ad26.COV2.S vaccination and SARS-CoV-2 variants.

The specimen was peripheral blood, collected in a trial of Ad26.COV2.S vaccine versus placebo. This receptor was taken from a person aged 18-60 years who received the Ad26.COV2.S COVID-19 vaccine or a placebo. The rearrangement joins TRBV7-9 to TRBJ2-5; D might be TRBD2 (6 bases). The chain's CDR3 is CASSPRRDLLGETQYF. CDR3 bases: TGTGCCAGCAGTCCGCGGCGGGACCTCCTTGGGGAGACCCAGTACTTC.